What follows are 8 T cell receptor beta chains derived from one specimen sequenced in a study of molecular identifiers for immune sequencing clone quantification. TCRdb fed the PCR reads into MiXCR, producing one record per CDR3 protein. The sample yields 250,000 to 350,000 distinct CDR3 sequences, over 20% seen once. Sequencing was done on a sample of naive CD8+ T cells from blood, with Jurkat cell RNA spiked in. Subset defined: FACS-sorted CD8+CD4-CCR7+CD45RA+ naive T cells. The receptors come from a human donor in good health. Some libraries in this study had Jurkat cell RNA spiked in.

Ten or more counts support this clonotype. The V gene is TRBV9, the J gene TRBJ2-5; 8 bases agree with TRBD2. CDR3 length: 16 residues. V was pared by 0 bases and J by 5 bases, with 9 bases of the junction left unmatched. The germline CDR1 and CDR2 sequences are SGDLS and YYNGEE. CDR3 sequence: CASSVDGGGLGETQYF. CDR3 DNA: TGTGCCAGCAGCGTAGATGGCGGGGGGCTAGGTGAGACCCAGTACTTC.

This clonotype was seen at least ten times. V usage is TRBV5-1 and J usage is TRBJ1-1; no clear D gene. Germline V gene lookup returns CDR1 SGHRS and CDR2 YFSETQ. The length of the CDR3 is 14 residues. Trimming cost V 4 bases and J 1 base, with 11 bases left between them. The CDR3 DNA sequence: TGCGCCAGCAGCCGCCCAACAGAGAACACTGAAGCTTTCTTT. Residues: CASSRPTENTEAFF.

The chain combines TRBV7-9 with TRBJ1-3; 10 nucleotides align to TRBD1. The CDR3 is made up of 15 amino acids. Germline-derived CDR1 and CDR2 are SEHNR and FQNEAQ (reference sequence). With 5 bases clipped from V and 2 bases from J, the junction kept 3 bases outside the gene matches. CDR3 residues: CASSAGTGAGNTIYF. As DNA, the CDR3 is TGTGCCAGCAGCGCCGGGACAGGGGCTGGAAACACCATATATTTT.

This clonotype came up many times. This chain connects TRBV4-3 to TRBJ2-3; unclear D gene. This CDR3 comprises 15 residues. Germline V lookup: CDR1 LGHNA, CDR2 YSLEER. V lost 2 bases and J 0 bases, leaving 9 bases between the germline ends. CDR3 coding DNA: TGCGCCAGCAGCCAACGGACGCCCAGCACAGATACGCAGTATTTT. Translation gives CASSQRTPSTDTQYF.

This clonotype has just a few counts. CDR3 protein: CASSQDSDRAYEQYF. The CDR3 DNA sequence: TGCGCCAGCAGCCAAGATTCAGACAGGGCTTACGAGCAGTACTTC. The J gene is TRBJ2-7, the V gene TRBV4-3; 7 positions agree with TRBD1. The germline V gene has CDR1 LGHNA and CDR2 YSLEER. V lost 0 bases, J lost 4 bases, and 6 bases stayed unmatched. The length of the CDR3 is 15 residues.

This clonotype was recorded at least ten times. The chain couples TRBV20-1 to TRBJ2-7; 10 bases align to TRBD1. The V gene's germline CDR1 is DFQATT and CDR2 SNEGSKA (reference sequence). The CDR3 is made up of 13 amino acids. V shed 5 bases and J 4 bases; nucleotides not matched to a gene: 5. The CDR3 loop reads CSALGQGKYEQYF. In nucleotides, the CDR3 is TGCAGTGCTCTGGGACAGGGGAAGTACGAGCAGTACTTC.

The chain uses TRBV4-1 and TRBJ2-3; TRBD2 matches 9 bases. The CDR3 has 16 residues. The J segment lost 8 bases and the V segment lost 7 bases, leaving 16 bases of the junction unmatched. Germline V gene lookup returns CDR1 MGHRA and CDR2 YSYEKL. The CDR3 reads CASNRLRGTSNGTQYF. Written as DNA, the CDR3 is TGCGCCAGCAACCGCCTTAGAGGGACTAGCAATGGTACGCAGTATTTT.

The chain couples TRBV10-2 to TRBJ2-2, with 8 bases identical to TRBD1. The V and J ends lost 3 bases and 5 bases, in that order; junction bases with no gene match: 5. CDR3 length: 15 amino acids. Germline V CDR1 and CDR2: WSHSY, SAAADI. The CDR3 loop reads CASSDSGGFTGELFF. For the CDR3, the DNA is TGCGCCAGCAGTGACTCAGGGGGCTTTACCGGGGAGCTGTTTTTT.